A selection of T cell receptor beta chains follows, all from one sample in a study of blood T cell repertoires in COVID-19. Method: immunoSEQ multiplex PCR; TCRdb's copy keeps in-frame clones and lacks some. Of 380,000 or so clones listed, about 87% are singletons. The sample comprised PBMCs or T cells enriched from blood (not recorded which). The source is a young man who had recovered from COVID-19. CDR3s include the opening cysteine and the closing phenylalanine or tryptophan. The D gene is left open where the match is weak. A clone size is listed for some rows: how often the clone was seen (once, few, many), or a class if it is expanded.

DNA: TGTGCCAGCAGCTTGGCCAATTGGGGGGGGTTGAACACTGAAGCTTTCTTT
CDR3: CASSLANWGGLNTEAFF
size: .
D: .
J: TRBJ1-1
V: TRBV5-4

DNA: TGCGCCAGCAGCTTGGCACAGAATTCACCCCTCCACTTT
CDR3: CASSLAQNSPLHF
size: .
D: .
J: TRBJ1-6
V: TRBV5-1

DNA: TGTGCTAGTGGTTTGTTGCAATCCCCGGTCACCATATATGGCTACACCTTC
CDR3: CASGLLQSPVTIYGYTF
size: .
D: .
J: TRBJ1-2
V: TRBV12-5

DNA: TGTGCCAGCAGTGGACTAGCTCGAGAGACCCAGTACTTC
CDR3: CASSGLARETQYF
size: .
D: TRBD2
J: TRBJ2-5
V: TRBV25-1

DNA: TGTGCCAGCAGCTTATTAGGGACAGGGAACACCGGGGAGCTGTTTTTT
CDR3: CASSLLGTGNTGELFF
size: .
D: TRBD1
J: TRBJ2-2
V: TRBV7-2

DNA: TGTGCCAGCAGCCAGGACAGGGGGCTCGGCTACACCTTC
CDR3: CASSQDRGLGYTF
size: .
D: TRBD1
J: TRBJ1-2
V: TRBV6-4

DNA: TGTGCCAGCATGATTGACAGGGCATATGGAAACACCATATATTTT
CDR3: CASMIDRAYGNTIYF
size: .
D: TRBD1
J: TRBJ1-3
V: TRBV6-5

DNA: TGTGCCAGCCTCACACGCTTCTATGGCTACACCTTC
CDR3: CASLTRFYGYTF
size: .
D: .
J: TRBJ1-2
V: TRBV12-3/TRBV12-4

DNA: TGTGCCAGCAGCTTAGACGACAGACCCTACTATGGCTACACCTTC
CDR3: CASSLDDRPYYGYTF
size: .
D: .
J: TRBJ1-2
V: TRBV7-9

DNA: TGTGCCAGCAGTTTACCGGGACAGGGGGGCTATGGCTACACCTTC
CDR3: CASSLPGQGGYGYTF
size: .
D: TRBD1
J: TRBJ1-2
V: TRBV28

DNA: TGTGCCAGCACATACAGGGAGGGTACTGAAGCTTTCTTT
CDR3: CASTYREGTEAFF
size: .
D: .
J: TRBJ1-1
V: TRBV12-3/TRBV12-4

DNA: TGTGCCAGCAGCCTTGGGACAGGGAATGGCTACACCTTC
CDR3: CASSLGTGNGYTF
size: .
D: TRBD1
J: TRBJ1-2
V: TRBV7-8

DNA: TGTGCCAGCAGAGTGTCTGCAGGCGAGCAGTACTTC
CDR3: CASRVSAGEQYF
size: .
D: .
J: TRBJ2-7
V: TRBV12-3/TRBV12-4

DNA: TGTGCCAGCAGTGTCACGGACAGGGTCGGGGAGACCCAGTACTTC
CDR3: CASSVTDRVGETQYF
size: once
D: TRBD1
J: TRBJ2-5
V: TRBV6-2/TRBV6-3

DNA: TGTGCCAGCAGCTTTAGGCCCGGGAAGACCGGGGAGCTGTTTTTT
CDR3: CASSFRPGKTGELFF
size: .
D: .
J: TRBJ2-2
V: TRBV7-2

DNA: TGTGCCAGAAGCCGGATTGGACAGGACCCCCAGGAGCAGTACTTC
CDR3: CARSRIGQDPQEQYF
size: .
D: TRBD1
J: TRBJ2-7
V: TRBV5-3

DNA: TGTGCCAGCAGCTCCGGGATCCGGGACAGGGAAGCTTTCTTT
CDR3: CASSSGIRDREAFF
size: .
D: TRBD1
J: TRBJ1-1
V: TRBV7-9

DNA: TGTGCCAGCAGTCCCGGGAGGCAGAACACTGAAGCTTTCTTT
CDR3: CASSPGRQNTEAFF
size: .
D: .
J: TRBJ1-1
V: TRBV6-5

DNA: TGTGCCAGCAGTACTAACAGGGGGGCTGGCTACACCTTC
CDR3: CASSTNRGAGYTF
size: .
D: TRBD1
J: TRBJ1-2
V: TRBV6-6

DNA: TGTGCCAGCAGTTTAAGAAGGAGACCGTACGAGCAGTACTTC
CDR3: CASSLRRRPYEQYF
size: .
D: .
J: TRBJ2-7
V: TRBV27

DNA: TGTGCCAGCAGCGTAAAGACAGGCGAGGGCTACACCTTC
CDR3: CASSVKTGEGYTF
size: .
D: .
J: TRBJ1-2
V: TRBV9

DNA: TGTGCCAGCAGTGAAGCGCCCAGGTTTTCCTACGAGCAGTACTTC
CDR3: CASSEAPRFSYEQYF
size: .
D: .
J: TRBJ2-7
V: TRBV6-1

DNA: TGTGCCAGCAGTGATAGGACAGGGGGCAACTATGGCTACACCTTC
CDR3: CASSDRTGGNYGYTF
size: .
D: TRBD1
J: TRBJ1-2
V: TRBV6-1

DNA: TGTGCCAGCAGTGGACCCAGGGCTTATAATTCACCCCTCCACTTT
CDR3: CASSGPRAYNSPLHF
size: .
D: .
J: TRBJ1-6
V: TRBV2

DNA: TGCAGCGTGGGACACTTGAACACTGAAGCTTTCTTT
CDR3: CSVGHLNTEAFF
size: .
D: .
J: TRBJ1-1
V: TRBV29-1

DNA: TGTGCCAGCAGCTTAAGTAGCGGGGGGGCTCGGGAGACCCAGTACTTC
CDR3: CASSLSSGGARETQYF
size: .
D: TRBD2
J: TRBJ2-5
V: TRBV7-8

DNA: TGTGCCAGCAGACCGCCGGACAGCCCATTCTATGGCTACACCTTC
CDR3: CASRPPDSPFYGYTF
size: .
D: .
J: TRBJ1-2
V: TRBV7-9

DNA: TGTGCCAGCAGCTTTCTAGCGGGGACTTACAATGAGCAGTTCTTC
CDR3: CASSFLAGTYNEQFF
size: once
D: TRBD2
J: TRBJ2-1
V: TRBV7-9